These 27 T cell receptor beta chains originate from one sample sequenced in a study of blood T cell repertoires in COVID-19 (dated by TCRdb to 2020 to 2021). Library construction relied on the immunoSEQ multiplex PCR assay. Sourced from immuneACCESS, this table was stored by TCRdb with only in-frame sequences that have V and J called. A share of the clones is absent; for the studies checked, an unresolved V gene accounts for under half, and the remainder has no known explanation. Counted in this sample were around 200,000 clones; roughly 89% of them appeared once. The ten largest clones add up to under 3% of the sample. Sequenced material: PBMCs or T cells enriched from blood (not recorded which). These receptor sequences come from a woman aged 40 to 55 with acute COVID-19.

This clone occurred once. The chain has TRBV9 and TRBJ1-2; D call uncertain. V was clipped by 3 bases and J by 0 bases, with 9 bases between them. This CDR3 comprises 14 residues. Germline CDR1 and CDR2: SGDLS and YYNGEE. This chain's CDR3 is CASSEGGTNYGYTF. Written as DNA, the CDR3 is TGTGCCAGCAGCGAGGGAGGAACTAACTATGGCTACACCTTC.

V is TRBV28 and J is TRBJ2-7; TRBD1 matches at 8 bases. The CDR3 extends over 14 amino acids. In germline, CDR1 is MDHEN, CDR2 SYDVKM. J gave up 2 bases and V 8 bases, and 8 bases lay outside the gene matches. The CDR3 region is CASSSGQEPYEQYF. In nucleotides, the CDR3 is TGTGCCAGCTCATCGGGACAGGAGCCCTACGAGCAGTACTTC.

V gene TRBV28 combines with J gene TRBJ2-7; weak D call: TRBD1 (6 bases). CDR1 MDHEN and CDR2 SYDVKM come from the germline V gene. The CDR3 is 15 residues long. Trimming shortened V by 3 bases and J by 4 bases, and 16 bases separated the two germline ends. The CDR3 sequence: CASSFQLRQAYEQYF. The CDR3 nucleotides are TGTGCCAGCAGTTTCCAACTCCGACAGGCATACGAGCAGTACTTC.

This sequence joins TRBV2 and TRBJ1-4; D possibly corresponds to TRBD1 (5 bases). The CDR3 covers 12 residues. With 7 bases removed from V and 4 bases from J, the gap between germline ends came to 7 bases. Germline V gene lookup returns CDR1 SNHLY and CDR2 FYNNEI. CDR3: CASTGYNEKLFF. In DNA form, the CDR3 reads TGTGCCAGCACAGGGTATAATGAAAAACTGTTTTTT.

This clone turned up a few times. The V call is TRBV27, the J call TRBJ2-7, with TRBD1 matching 10 bases. This CDR3 contains 14 residues. Looked up from germline, CDR1 is MNHEY and CDR2 is SMNVEV (reference sequence). Trimming took 3 bases from V and 4 from J; bases not matched to a gene: 3. The CDR3 nucleotides are TGTGCCAGCAGTTTCGGGACAGGGGAATACGAGCAGTACTTC. Protein product: CASSFGTGEYEQYF.

The CDR3, as DNA: TGCGCCAGCAGCCAAGATGCGGGACTAGCGGGAGGCTACAATGAGCAGTTCTTC. Translation gives CASSQDAGLAGGYNEQFF. V usage is TRBV4-3 and J usage is TRBJ2-1; 15 nucleotides align to TRBD2. After removal of 0 bases from V and 3 bases from J, the junction contained 3 bases not matched to a gene. Germline values: CDR1 LGHNA, CDR2 YSLEER. This CDR3 contains 18 residues.

In its sample, this clone was seen a few times. The J gene is TRBJ2-7, the V gene TRBV5-1; 9 bases match TRBD1. The ends lost 7 bases at V and 1 base at J; junction bases unmatched: 6. CDR3 size: 14 residues. Germline loops: CDR1 SGHRS, CDR2 YFSETQ. The CDR3 loop is CASGSGTGSYEQYF. The CDR3 DNA sequence: TGCGCCAGCGGTTCCGGGACAGGGTCCTACGAGCAGTACTTC.

This clone occurred once. The rearrangement links TRBV29-1 to TRBJ2-1; 9 nucleotides agree with TRBD2. V lost 6 bases, J lost 7 bases, and 10 bases stayed unmatched. The CDR3 consists of 14 residues. Germline V gives CDR1 SQVTM, CDR2 ANQGSEA. The DNA for the CDR3 is TGCAGCGTGGTTCTAGCGGGACTCCGAAATGAGCAGTTCTTC. As protein: CSVVLAGLRNEQFF.

The chain joins TRBV4-3 to TRBJ2-3; 12 bases agree with TRBD2. CDR1 and CDR2 (germline): LGHNA, YSLEER. Losses at the gene ends were 2 bases for V and 4 bases for J; bases not matched to a gene: 4. The CDR3 loop spans 16 amino acids. CDR3 DNA: TGCGCCAGCAGCCAACTAGCGGGAGGGGGGGCAGATACGCAGTATTTT. As protein: CASSQLAGGGADTQYF.

CDR3 protein: CATSPGQAWSGELFF. The CDR3 coding sequence is TGTGCCACCAGCCCCGGACAGGCCTGGTCGGGGGAGCTGTTTTTT. V is TRBV15 and J is TRBJ2-2; 7 positions agree with TRBD1. The germline V gene encodes CDR1 LNHNV and CDR2 YYDKDF (reference sequence). Trimming cost V 5 bases and J 8 bases; bases outside gene matches: 11. CDR3 length: 15 amino acids.

This clone was found once. This chain uses TRBV2 with TRBJ1-1; perhaps TRBD1 as D (6 bases). Germline V gene sequence: CDR1 SNHLY, CDR2 FYNNEI. V lost 9 bases to trimming and J lost 1 base, with 18 bases between them. The CDR3 runs to 15 residues. The CDR3 region is CASTRGGRANTEAFF. DNA of the CDR3: TGTGCCAGTACTAGGGGGGGCAGGGCGAACACTGAAGCTTTCTTT.

This sequence joins TRBV5-1 and TRBJ2-1; TRBD2 aligns across 11 bases. J was trimmed by 6 bases and V by 0 bases; bases with no gene match: 8. The CDR3 sequence is 17 residues long. Germline-derived CDR1 and CDR2 are SGHRS and YFSETQ. This CDR3 reads CASSLVGSGGAGNEQFF. In nucleotides, the CDR3 is TGCGCCAGCAGCTTGGTAGGTAGCGGGGGGGCCGGCAATGAGCAGTTCTTC.

V and J are TRBV3-1 (or the pseudogene TRBV3-2) and TRBJ1-1; TRBD1 matches 11 bases. The trim removed 4 bases at V and 2 bases at J, leaving 3 bases unmatched. The germline V gene has CDR1 LGHDT and CDR2 YNNKEL (reference sequence). The CDR3 has 15 amino acids. DNA of the CDR3: TGTGCCAGCAGCCGGACAGGGGGCATCAACACTGAAGCTTTCTTT. This encodes CASSRTGGINTEAFF.

V gene TRBV14 combines with J gene TRBJ2-7; a weak D match, TRBD2 (5 bases). This CDR3 contains 15 residues. Germline loops: CDR1 SGHDN, CDR2 FVKESK. The ends were cut back, 0 bases at V and 2 bases at J, with 11 bases in the middle. CDR3 nucleotides: TGTGCCAGCAGCCAAGAAGGACTTGCCGCCTACGAGCAGTACTTC. Its translation: CASSQEGLAAYEQYF.

The chain couples TRBV28 to TRBJ1-2; no definite D call. Trimming removed 0 bases at V and 8 bases at J, with 10 bases between. CDR1 is MDHEN and CDR2 is SYDVKM in the germline V gene. The CDR3 is 13 amino acids. CDR3 nucleotides: TGTGCCAGCAGTTTATGGCAGTATGAAGGCTACACCTTC. Encoded protein: CASSLWQYEGYTF.

The chain links TRBV9 to TRBJ2-1; perhaps TRBD2 as D (5 bases). Deletions cut 2 bases from V and 8 bases from J, with 17 bases between. The germline gives CDR1 SGDLS, CDR2 YYNGEE. CDR3 length: 15 amino acids. The CDR3 DNA reads as TGTGCCAGCAGCGTTTCGGGAACGGGGAGCGATGAGCAGTTCTTC. It specifies CASSVSGTGSDEQFF.

The chain employs TRBV13 and TRBJ1-1; unclear D gene. The ends were cut back, 3 bases at V and 3 bases at J, with 8 bases in the middle. The CDR3 extends over 13 amino acids. CDR1 is PRHDT and CDR2 is FYEKMQ in the germline V gene (reference sequence). CDR3 nucleotides: TGTGCCAGCAGCTTCTTACGGGACACTGAAGCTTTCTTT. Translation: CASSFLRDTEAFF. Full variable domain (remainder filled in from reference TRBV13 and TRBJ1-1): AAGVIQSPRHLIKEKRETATLKCYPIPRHDTVYWYQQGPGQDPQFLISFYEKMQSDKGSIPDRFSAQQFSDYHSELNMSSLELGDSALYFCASSFLRDTEAFFGQGTRLTVV.

CDR3 in DNA: TGTGCCAGCAGCTTGGTGCGGGGAAGCAAGGGGAACTATGGCTACACCTTC. This codes for CASSLVRGSKGNYGYTF. This chain connects TRBV5-6 to TRBJ1-2; D may be TRBD1 (5 bases). Germline V lookup: CDR1 SGHDT, CDR2 YYEEEE. The CDR3 loop spans 17 amino acids. Trimming removed 0 bases from V and 2 bases from J, with 17 bases in between.

The chain carries TRBV12-3 or TRBV12-4 and TRBJ2-1; a possible D gene is TRBD2 (6 bases). The V and J ends lost 4 bases and 6 bases respectively, with 10 bases between them. The CDR3 runs to 13 residues. The CDR3 spells CASSWDFSNEQFF. The CDR3 nucleotides are TGTGCCAGCAGTTGGGACTTTTCCAATGAGCAGTTCTTC.

The J gene is TRBJ2-2, the V gene TRBV24-1, with 11 bases fitting TRBD1. The CDR3 contains 16 residues. Germline V gene sequence: CDR1 KGHDR, CDR2 SFDVKD. J gave up 5 bases and V 4 bases, and 5 bases lay outside the gene matches. CDR3 protein: CATSDPDRGLTGELFF. DNA of the CDR3: TGTGCCACCAGTGACCCGGACAGGGGGCTTACCGGGGAGCTGTTTTTT.

The J gene is TRBJ2-1, the V gene TRBV7-9, with D hard to call. Trimming pared 2 bases from V and 6 bases from J, leaving 14 bases between. This CDR3 contains 15 residues. The germline CDR1 and CDR2 sequences are SEHNR and FQNEAQ (reference sequence). The CDR3, as DNA: TGTGCCAGCAGCTTACTCACAACGTCTGGCAATGAGCAGTTCTTC. Its protein is CASSLLTTSGNEQFF.

This clone has a handful of counts. J is TRBJ2-1 and V is TRBV7-2; TRBD2 matches 14 bases. Losses at the gene ends were 2 bases for V and 7 bases for J; bases not matched to a gene: 7. CDR1 is SGHTA and CDR2 is FQGNSA in the germline V gene. The CDR3 is 17 residues long. The DNA for the CDR3 is TGTGCCAGCAGCTTATCGGGACTAGCGGGAGTGGAGAATGAGCAGTTCTTC. Protein product: CASSLSGLAGVENEQFF.

V usage is TRBV3-1 (or the pseudogene TRBV3-2) and J usage is TRBJ1-3; TRBD1 agrees at 8 bases. V was pared by 4 bases and J by 4 bases, with 3 bases of the junction left unmatched. The germline gives CDR1 LGHDT, CDR2 YNNKEL (reference sequence). The CDR3 loop spans 14 amino acids. CDR3 nucleotide sequence: TGTGCCAGCAGCCCGAGGACAGGGGGAAACACCATATATTTT. Encoded protein: CASSPRTGGNTIYF.

The chain is built from TRBV4-3 and TRBJ1-5, with 9 bases lining up with TRBD1. The V and J ends lost 4 bases and 5 bases, in that order; junction bases with no gene match: 3. Germline CDR1 reads LGHNA; CDR2 reads YSLEER. CDR3 size: 14 residues. CDR3 nucleotides: TGCGCCAGCAGCCTTCGACAGGGGGATCAGCCCCAGCATTTT. Residues: CASSLRQGDQPQHF.

DNA of the CDR3: TGTGCCAGTAGTATAAGTATCGGGAGGGCCACCGGGGAGCTGTTTTTT. It yields the protein CASSISIGRATGELFF. This sequence joins TRBV19 and TRBJ2-2; 8 bases align to TRBD2. CDR3 size: 16 residues. V shed 2 bases and J 4 bases; nucleotides not matched to a gene: 6. Germline V lookup: CDR1 LNHDA, CDR2 SQIVND (reference sequence).

The rearrangement links TRBV12-3 or TRBV12-4 to TRBJ1-6, with D unresolved. V was cut by 5 bases and J by 10 bases, with 9 bases left in between. The CDR3 has 12 residues. The chain's CDR3 is CASSLPGSPLHF. CDR3 DNA sequence: TGTGCCAGCAGTCTCCCGGGGTCACCCCTCCACTTT.

The chain links TRBV10-3 to TRBJ1-5; no firm D call. Germline V lookup: CDR1 ENHRY, CDR2 SYGVKD. Deletions cut 0 bases from V and 6 bases from J, with 6 bases between. There are 13 residues in the CDR3. In DNA form, the CDR3 reads TGTGCCATCAGTGAGTCCGGGGTTCAGCCCCAGCATTTT. Protein product: CAISESGVQPQHF.